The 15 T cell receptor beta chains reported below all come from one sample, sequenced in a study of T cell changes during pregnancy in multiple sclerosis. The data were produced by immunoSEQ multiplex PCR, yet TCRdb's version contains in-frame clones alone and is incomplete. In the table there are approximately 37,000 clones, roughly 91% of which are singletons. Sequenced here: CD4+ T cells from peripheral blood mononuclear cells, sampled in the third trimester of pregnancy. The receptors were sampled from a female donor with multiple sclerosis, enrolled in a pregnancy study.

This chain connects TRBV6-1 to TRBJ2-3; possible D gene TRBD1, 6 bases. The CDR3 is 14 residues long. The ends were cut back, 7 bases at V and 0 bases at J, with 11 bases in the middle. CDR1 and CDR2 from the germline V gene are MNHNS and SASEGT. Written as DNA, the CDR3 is TGTGCCAGCACCGGTGGGACAAGCACAGATACGCAGTATTTT. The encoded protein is CASTGGTSTDTQYF.

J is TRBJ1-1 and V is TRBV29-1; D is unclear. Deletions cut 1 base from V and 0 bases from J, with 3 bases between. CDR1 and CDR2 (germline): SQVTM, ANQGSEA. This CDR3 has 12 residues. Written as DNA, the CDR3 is TGCAGCGTTGAAGCGTTGAACACTGAAGCTTTCTTT. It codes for CSVEALNTEAFF.

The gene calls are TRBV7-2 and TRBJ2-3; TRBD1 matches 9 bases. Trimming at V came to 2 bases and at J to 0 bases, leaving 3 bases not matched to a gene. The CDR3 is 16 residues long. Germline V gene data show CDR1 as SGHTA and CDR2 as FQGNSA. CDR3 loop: CASSLTGTGSTDTQYF. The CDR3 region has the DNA TGTGCCAGCAGCTTAACCGGGACAGGGAGCACAGATACGCAGTATTTT.

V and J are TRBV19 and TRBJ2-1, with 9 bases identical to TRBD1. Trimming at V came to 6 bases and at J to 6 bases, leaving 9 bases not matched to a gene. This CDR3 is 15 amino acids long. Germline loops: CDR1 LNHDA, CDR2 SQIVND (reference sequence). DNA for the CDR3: TGTGCCAGTAGCCTGACAGGGGGAACCGGCAATGAGCAGTTCTTC. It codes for CASSLTGGTGNEQFF.

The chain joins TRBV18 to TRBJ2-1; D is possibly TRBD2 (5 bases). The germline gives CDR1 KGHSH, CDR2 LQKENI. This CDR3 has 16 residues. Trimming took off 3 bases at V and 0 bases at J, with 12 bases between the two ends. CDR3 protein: CASSPGSGSSYNEQFF. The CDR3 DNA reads TGTGCCAGCTCACCTGGAAGCGGTAGCTCCTACAATGAGCAGTTCTTC.

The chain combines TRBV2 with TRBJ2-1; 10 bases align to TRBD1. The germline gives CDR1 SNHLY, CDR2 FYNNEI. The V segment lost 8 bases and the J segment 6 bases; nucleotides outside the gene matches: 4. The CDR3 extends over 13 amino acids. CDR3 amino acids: CASAGTGVNEQFF. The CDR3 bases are TGTGCCAGCGCCGGGACAGGGGTCAATGAGCAGTTCTTC.

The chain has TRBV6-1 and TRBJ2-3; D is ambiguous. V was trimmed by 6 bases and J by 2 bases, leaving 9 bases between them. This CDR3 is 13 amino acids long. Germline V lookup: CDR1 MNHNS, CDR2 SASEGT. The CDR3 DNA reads TGTGCCAGCAGACGTTCTAACACAGATACGCAGTATTTT. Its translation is CASRRSNTDTQYF.

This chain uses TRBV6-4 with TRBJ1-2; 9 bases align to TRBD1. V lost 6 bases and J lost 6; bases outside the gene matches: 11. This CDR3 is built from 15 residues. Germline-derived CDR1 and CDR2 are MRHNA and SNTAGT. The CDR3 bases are TGTGCCAGCAGCACGACTCCCGGGACAGGGAATGGCTACACCTTC. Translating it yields CASSTTPGTGNGYTF.

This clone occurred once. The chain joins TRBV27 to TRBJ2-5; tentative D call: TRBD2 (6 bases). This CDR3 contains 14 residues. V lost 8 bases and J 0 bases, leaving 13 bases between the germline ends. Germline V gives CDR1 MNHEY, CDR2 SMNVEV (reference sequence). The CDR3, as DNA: TGTGCCAGCCGATCCTGGGGGGACCAAGAGACCCAGTACTTC. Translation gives CASRSWGDQETQYF.

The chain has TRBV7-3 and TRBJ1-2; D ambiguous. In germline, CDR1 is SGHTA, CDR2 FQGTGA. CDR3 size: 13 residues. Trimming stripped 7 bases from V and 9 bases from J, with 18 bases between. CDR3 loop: CASKKELGDRYTF. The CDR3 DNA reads TGTGCCAGCAAAAAGGAATTGGGAGATCGCTACACCTTC.

The CDR3 spells CASSLAFSRQGRSEQYF. The CDR3 DNA reads as TGTGCCAGCAGCTTAGCGTTTTCCCGACAGGGCCGGAGCGAGCAGTACTTC. The rearrangement joins TRBV7-8 to TRBJ2-7, with 7 bases aligning to TRBD1. CDR1 and CDR2 (germline): SGHVS, FQNEAQ. Trimming took 0 bases from V and 6 from J; bases not matched to a gene: 14. The CDR3 runs to 17 residues.

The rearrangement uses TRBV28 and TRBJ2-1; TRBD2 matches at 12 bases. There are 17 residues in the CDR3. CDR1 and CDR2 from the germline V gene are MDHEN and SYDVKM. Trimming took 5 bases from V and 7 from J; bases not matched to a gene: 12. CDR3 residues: CASSTTSGRRSSNEQFF. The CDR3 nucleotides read TGTGCCAGCAGTACCACTAGCGGGAGGCGGTCGAGTAATGAGCAGTTCTTC.

CDR3 protein: CASRPGTGGTDTQYF. The CDR3 DNA follows: TGTGCCAGCAGACCCGGGACAGGAGGGACAGATACGCAGTATTTT. V is TRBV9 and J is TRBJ2-3, with 8 bases matching TRBD1. The germline CDR1 and CDR2 sequences are SGDLS and YYNGEE. V shed 5 bases and J 3 bases; nucleotides not matched to a gene: 8. The CDR3 contains 15 residues.

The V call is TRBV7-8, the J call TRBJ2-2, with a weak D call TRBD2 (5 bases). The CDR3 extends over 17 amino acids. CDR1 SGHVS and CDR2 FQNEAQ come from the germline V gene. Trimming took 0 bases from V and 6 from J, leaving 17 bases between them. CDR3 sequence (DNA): TGTGCCAGCAGCTTAGCGGTACAGCCGTTGAGGGCCGGGGAGCTGTTTTTT. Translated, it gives CASSLAVQPLRAGELFF.

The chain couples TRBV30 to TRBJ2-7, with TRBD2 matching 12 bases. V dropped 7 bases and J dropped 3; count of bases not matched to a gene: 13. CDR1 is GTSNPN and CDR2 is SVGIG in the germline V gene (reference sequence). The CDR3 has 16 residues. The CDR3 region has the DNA TGTGCCTCCACCACCATGGGACTAGCGGGCCACTACGAGCAGTACTTC. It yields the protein CASTTMGLAGHYEQYF.